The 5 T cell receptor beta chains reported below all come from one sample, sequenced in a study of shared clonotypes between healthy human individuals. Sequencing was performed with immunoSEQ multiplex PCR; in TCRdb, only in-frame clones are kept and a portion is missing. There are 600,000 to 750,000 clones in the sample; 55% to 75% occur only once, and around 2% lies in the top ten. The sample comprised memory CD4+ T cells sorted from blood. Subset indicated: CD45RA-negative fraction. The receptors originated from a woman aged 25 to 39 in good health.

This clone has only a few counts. CDR3 nucleotides: TGTGCCAGCAGCCCCCCCGTGGGACAGCTAGGCGAGCAGTACTTC. As protein: CASSPPVGQLGEQYF. The chain couples TRBV4-2 to TRBJ2-7; 7 bases are shared with TRBD1. J gave up 6 bases and V 4 bases, and 12 bases lay outside the gene matches. The CDR3 has 15 residues. Germline V lookup: CDR1 LGHNA, CDR2 YNFKEQ.

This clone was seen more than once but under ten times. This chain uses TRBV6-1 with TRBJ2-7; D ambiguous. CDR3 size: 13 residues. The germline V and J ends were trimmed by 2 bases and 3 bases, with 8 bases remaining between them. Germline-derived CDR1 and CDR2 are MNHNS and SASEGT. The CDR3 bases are TGTGCCAGCAGTGAAACTCAAGTCTACGAGCAGTACTTC. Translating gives CASSETQVYEQYF.

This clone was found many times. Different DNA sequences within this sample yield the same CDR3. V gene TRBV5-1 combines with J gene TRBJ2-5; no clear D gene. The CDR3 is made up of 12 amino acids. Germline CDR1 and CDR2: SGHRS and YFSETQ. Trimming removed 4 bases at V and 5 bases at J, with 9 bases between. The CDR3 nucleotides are TGCGCCAGCAGCCCGGAAGGGGAGACCCAGTACTTC. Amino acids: CASSPEGETQYF.

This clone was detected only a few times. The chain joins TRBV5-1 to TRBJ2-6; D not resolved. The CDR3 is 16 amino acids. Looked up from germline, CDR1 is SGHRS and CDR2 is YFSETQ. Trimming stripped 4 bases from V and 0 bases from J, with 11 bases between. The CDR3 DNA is TGCGCCAGCAGCCCTCGGACGGGCTCTGGGGCCAACGTCCTGACTTTC. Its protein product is CASSPRTGSGANVLTF.

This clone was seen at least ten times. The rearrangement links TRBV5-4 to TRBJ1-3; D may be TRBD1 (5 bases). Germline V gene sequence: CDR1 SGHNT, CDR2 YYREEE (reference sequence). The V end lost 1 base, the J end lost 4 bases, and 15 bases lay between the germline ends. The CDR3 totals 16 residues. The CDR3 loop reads CASSLRGVLGGNTIYF. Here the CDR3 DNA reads TGTGCCAGCAGCTTGCGGGGCGTCCTCGGGGGAAACACCATATATTTT.